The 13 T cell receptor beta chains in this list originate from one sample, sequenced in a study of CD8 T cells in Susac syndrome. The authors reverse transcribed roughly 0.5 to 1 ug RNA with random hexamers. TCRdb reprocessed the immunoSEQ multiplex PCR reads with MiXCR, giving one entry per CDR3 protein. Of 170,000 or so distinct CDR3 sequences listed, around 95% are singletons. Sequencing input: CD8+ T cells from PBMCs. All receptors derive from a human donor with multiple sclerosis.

The CDR3 loop reads CASTPGGVNTEAFF. For the CDR3, the DNA is TGCGCCAGCACCCCGGGGGGAGTGAACACTGAAGCTTTCTTT. The rearrangement uses TRBV10-2 and TRBJ1-1, with D perhaps matching TRBD1 (5 bases). This CDR3 is built from 14 residues. V was cut by 7 bases and J by 0 bases, with 12 bases left in between. The germline gives CDR1 WSHSY, CDR2 SAAADI.

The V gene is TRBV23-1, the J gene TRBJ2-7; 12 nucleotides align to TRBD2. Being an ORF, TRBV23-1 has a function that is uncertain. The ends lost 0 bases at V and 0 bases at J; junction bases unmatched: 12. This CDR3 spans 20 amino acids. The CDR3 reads CASSQSRGLAGSIHSYEQYF. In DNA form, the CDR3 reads TGCGCCAGCAGTCAATCTAGGGGACTAGCGGGTTCCATTCACTCCTACGAGCAGTACTTC.

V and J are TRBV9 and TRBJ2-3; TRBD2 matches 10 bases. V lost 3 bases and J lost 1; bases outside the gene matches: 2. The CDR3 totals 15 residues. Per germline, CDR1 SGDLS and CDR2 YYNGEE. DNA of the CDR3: TGTGCCAGCAGCGAAGGACTAGCGGGCACAGATACGCAGTATTTT. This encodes CASSEGLAGTDTQYF.

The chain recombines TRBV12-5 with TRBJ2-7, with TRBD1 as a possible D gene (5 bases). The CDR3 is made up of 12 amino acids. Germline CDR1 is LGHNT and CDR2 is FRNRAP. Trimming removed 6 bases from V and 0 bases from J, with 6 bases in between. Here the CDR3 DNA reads TGTGCTAGTGGACAGGACTCCTACGAGCAGTACTTC. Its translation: CASGQDSYEQYF.

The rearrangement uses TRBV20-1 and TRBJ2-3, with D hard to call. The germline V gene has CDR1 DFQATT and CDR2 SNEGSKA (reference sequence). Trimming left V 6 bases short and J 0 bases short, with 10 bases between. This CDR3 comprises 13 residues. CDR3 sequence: CSAVEVSTDTQYF. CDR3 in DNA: TGCAGTGCGGTAGAAGTCAGCACAGATACGCAGTATTTT.

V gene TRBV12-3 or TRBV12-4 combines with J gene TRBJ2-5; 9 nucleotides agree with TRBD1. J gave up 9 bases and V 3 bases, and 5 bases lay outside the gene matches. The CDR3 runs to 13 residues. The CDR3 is CASSLGTGGAQYF. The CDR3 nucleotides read TGTGCCAGCAGTTTGGGCACAGGGGGCGCCCAGTACTTC.

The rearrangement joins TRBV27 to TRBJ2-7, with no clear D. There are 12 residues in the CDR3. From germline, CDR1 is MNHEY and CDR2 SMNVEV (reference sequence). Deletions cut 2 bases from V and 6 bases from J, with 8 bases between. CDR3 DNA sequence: TGTGCCAGCAGTTTAACGGTGGGCGAGCAGTACTTC. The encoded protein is CASSLTVGEQYF.

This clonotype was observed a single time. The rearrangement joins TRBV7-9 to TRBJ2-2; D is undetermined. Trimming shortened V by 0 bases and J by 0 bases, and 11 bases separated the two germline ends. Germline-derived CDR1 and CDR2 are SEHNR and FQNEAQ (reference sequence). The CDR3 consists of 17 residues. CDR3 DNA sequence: TGTGCCAGCAGCTTAGCGGACCGCCACTCGAACACCGGGGAGCTGTTTTTT. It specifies CASSLADRHSNTGELFF. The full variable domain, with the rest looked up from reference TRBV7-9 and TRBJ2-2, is DTGVSQNPRHKITKRGQNVTFRCDPISEHNRLYWYRQTLGQGPEFLTYFQNEAQLEKSRLLSDRFSAERPKGSFSTLEIQRTEQGDSAMYLCASSLADRHSNTGELFFGEGSRLTVL.

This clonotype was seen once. CDR3 protein: CASRHQQGIEQYF. The CDR3 DNA is TGTGCCAGCAGGCACCAACAGGGGATCGAGCAGTACTTC. J is TRBJ2-7 and V is TRBV27; TRBD1 matches at 7 bases. This CDR3 is built from 13 residues. V was pared by 6 bases and J by 6 bases, with 8 bases of the junction left unmatched. The germline V gene encodes CDR1 MNHEY and CDR2 SMNVEV (reference sequence).

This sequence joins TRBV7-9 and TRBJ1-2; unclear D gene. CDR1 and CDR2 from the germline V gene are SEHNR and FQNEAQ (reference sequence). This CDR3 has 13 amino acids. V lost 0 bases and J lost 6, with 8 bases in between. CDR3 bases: TGTGCCAGCAGCTTAGCGCAAGGAGATGGCTACACCTTC. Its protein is CASSLAQGDGYTF.

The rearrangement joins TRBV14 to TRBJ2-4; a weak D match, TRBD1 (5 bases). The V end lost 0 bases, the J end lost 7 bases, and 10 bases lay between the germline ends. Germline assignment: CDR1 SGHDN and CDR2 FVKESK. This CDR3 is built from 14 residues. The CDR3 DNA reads TGTGCCAGCAGCCAAGACCAGGGTTTTAACATTCAGTACTTC. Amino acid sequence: CASSQDQGFNIQYF.

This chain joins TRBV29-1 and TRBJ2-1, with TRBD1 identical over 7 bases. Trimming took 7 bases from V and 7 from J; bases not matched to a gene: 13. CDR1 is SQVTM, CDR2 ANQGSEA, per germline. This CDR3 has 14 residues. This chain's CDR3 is CSAAGGGGWNEQFF. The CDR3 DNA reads TGCAGCGCGGCAGGGGGTGGAGGATGGAATGAGCAGTTCTTC.

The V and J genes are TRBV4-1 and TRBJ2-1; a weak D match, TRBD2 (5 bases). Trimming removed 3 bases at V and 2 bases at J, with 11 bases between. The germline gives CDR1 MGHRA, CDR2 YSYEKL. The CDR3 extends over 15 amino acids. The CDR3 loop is CASSHPWTAYNEQFF. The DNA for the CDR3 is TGCGCCAGCAGCCACCCTTGGACTGCCTACAATGAGCAGTTCTTC.